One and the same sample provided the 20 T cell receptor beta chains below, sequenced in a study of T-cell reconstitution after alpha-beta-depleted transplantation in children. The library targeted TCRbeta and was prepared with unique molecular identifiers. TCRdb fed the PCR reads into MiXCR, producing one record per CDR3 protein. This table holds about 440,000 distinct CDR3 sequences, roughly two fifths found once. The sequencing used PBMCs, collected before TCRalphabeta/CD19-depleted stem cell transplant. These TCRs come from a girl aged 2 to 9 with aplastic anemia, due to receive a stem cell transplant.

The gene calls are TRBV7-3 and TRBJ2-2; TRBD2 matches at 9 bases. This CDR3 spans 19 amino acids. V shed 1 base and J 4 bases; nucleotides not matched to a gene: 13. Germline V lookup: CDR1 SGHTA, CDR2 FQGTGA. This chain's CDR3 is CASSLIPGIAGVSTGELFF. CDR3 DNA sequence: TGTGCCAGCAGCTTAATCCCTGGGATAGCGGGAGTTAGCACCGGGGAGCTGTTTTTT.

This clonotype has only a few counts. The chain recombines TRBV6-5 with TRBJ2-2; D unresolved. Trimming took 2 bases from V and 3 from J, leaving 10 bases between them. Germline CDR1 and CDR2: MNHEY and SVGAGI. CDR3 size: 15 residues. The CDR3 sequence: CASSYGPRDTGELFF. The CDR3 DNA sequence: TGTGCCAGCAGTTACGGGCCCCGGGACACCGGGGAGCTGTTTTTT.

As DNA, the CDR3 is TGCAGTGCGCCTAGGTATCGGGGGGACTCTAACAATGAGCAGTTCTTC. Amino acid sequence: CSAPRYRGDSNNEQFF. The rearrangement uses TRBV20-1 and TRBJ2-1, with 7 positions matching TRBD2. CDR3 length: 16 amino acids. V lost 6 bases and J lost 5; bases outside the gene matches: 16. Germline CDR1 reads DFQATT; CDR2 reads SNEGSKA (reference sequence).

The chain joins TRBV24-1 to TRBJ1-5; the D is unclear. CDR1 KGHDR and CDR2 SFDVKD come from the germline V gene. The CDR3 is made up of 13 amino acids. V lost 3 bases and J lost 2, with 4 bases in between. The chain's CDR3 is CATSDRGNQPQHF. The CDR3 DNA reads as TGTGCCACCAGTGATCGGGGCAATCAGCCCCAGCATTTT.

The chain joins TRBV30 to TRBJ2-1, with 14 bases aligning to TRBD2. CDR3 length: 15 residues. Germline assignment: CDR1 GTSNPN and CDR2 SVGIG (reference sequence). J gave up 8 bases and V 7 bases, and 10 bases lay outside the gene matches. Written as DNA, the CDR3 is TGTGCCTTAGCCGGGACTAGCGGGAGCATAGATGAGCAGTTCTTC. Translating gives CALAGTSGSIDEQFF.

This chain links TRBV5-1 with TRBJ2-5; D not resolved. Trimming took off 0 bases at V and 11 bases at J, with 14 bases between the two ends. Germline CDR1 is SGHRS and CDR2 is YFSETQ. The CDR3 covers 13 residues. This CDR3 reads CASSLGSSGGQYF. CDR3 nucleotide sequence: TGCGCCAGCAGCTTGGGATCGTCGGGCGGTCAGTACTTC. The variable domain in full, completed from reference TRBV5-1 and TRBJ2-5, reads KAGVTQTPRYLIKTRGQQVTLSCSPISGHRSVSWYQQTPGQGLQFLFEYFSETQRNKGNFPGRFSGRQFSNSRSEMNVSTLELGDSALYLCASSLGSSGGQYFGPGTRLLVL.

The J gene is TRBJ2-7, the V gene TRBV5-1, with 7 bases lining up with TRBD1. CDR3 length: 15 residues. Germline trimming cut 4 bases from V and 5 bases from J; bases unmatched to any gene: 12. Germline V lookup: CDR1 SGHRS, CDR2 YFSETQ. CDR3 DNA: TGCGCCAGCAGCCCCGGGACAGCACAAGTGGACGAGCAGTACTTC. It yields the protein CASSPGTAQVDEQYF.

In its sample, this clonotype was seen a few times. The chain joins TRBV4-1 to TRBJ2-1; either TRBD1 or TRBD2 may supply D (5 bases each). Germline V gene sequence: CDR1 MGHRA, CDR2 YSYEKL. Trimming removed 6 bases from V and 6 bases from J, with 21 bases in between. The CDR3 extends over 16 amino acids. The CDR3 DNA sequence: TGCGCCAGCAGTTTCAAAAGGGACCAGAGGTTCAATGAGCAGTTCTTC. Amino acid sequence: CASSFKRDQRFNEQFF.

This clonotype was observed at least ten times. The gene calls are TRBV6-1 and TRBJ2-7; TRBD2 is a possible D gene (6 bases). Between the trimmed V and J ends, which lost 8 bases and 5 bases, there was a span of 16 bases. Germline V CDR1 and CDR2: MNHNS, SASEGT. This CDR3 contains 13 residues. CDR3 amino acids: CASVGGSLHEQYF. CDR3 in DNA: TGTGCCAGCGTCGGAGGGTCCCTTCACGAGCAGTACTTC.

CDR3 in amino acids: CASSLVGQGGYEQYF. The DNA for the CDR3 is TGTGCCAGCAGCTTAGTCGGGCAGGGGGGTTACGAGCAGTACTTC. This chain connects TRBV7-2 to TRBJ2-7, with a possible D match to TRBD1 (7 bases). V gave up 1 base and J gave up 4 bases, with 14 bases separating them. Germline CDR1 is SGHTA and CDR2 is FQGNSA. This CDR3 region has 15 residues. Using reference TRBV7-2 and TRBJ2-7 for the parts outside the CDR3, the full variable domain is GAGVSQSPSNKVTEKGKDVELRCDPISGHTALYWYRQSLGQGLEFLIYFQGNSAPDKSGLPSDRFSAERTGGSVSTLTIQRTQQEDSAVYLCASSLVGQGGYEQYFGPGTRLTVT.

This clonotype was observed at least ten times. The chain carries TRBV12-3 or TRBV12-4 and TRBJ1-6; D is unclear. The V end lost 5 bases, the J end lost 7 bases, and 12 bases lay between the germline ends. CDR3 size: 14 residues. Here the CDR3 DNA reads TGTGCCAGCAGTCCGTCCGGGGAAAATTCACCCCTCCACTTT. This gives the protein CASSPSGENSPLHF.

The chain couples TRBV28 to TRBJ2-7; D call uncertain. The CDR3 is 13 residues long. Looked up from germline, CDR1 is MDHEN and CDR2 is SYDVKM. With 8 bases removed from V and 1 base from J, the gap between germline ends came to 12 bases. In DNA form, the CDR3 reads TGTGCCAGCCTCCAGGTTAATTCCTACGAGCAGTACTTC. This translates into CASLQVNSYEQYF.

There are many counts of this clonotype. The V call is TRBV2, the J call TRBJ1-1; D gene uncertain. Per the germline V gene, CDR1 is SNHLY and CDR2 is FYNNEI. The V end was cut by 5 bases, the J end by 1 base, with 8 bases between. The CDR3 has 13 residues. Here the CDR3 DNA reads TGTGCCAGCAGTCTCTCTTGGAACACTGAAGCTTTCTTT. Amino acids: CASSLSWNTEAFF. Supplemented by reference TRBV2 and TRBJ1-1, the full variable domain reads EPEVTQTPSHQVTQMGQEVILRCVPISNHLYFYWYRQILGQKVEFLVSFYNNEISEKSEIFDDQFSVERPDGSNFTLKIRSTKLEDSAMYFCASSLSWNTEAFFGQGTRLTVV.

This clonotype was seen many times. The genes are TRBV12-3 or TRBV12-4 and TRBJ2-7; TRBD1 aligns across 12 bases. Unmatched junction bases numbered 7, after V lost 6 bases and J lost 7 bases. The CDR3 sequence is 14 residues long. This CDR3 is CASSLGQGAWEQYF. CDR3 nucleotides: TGTGCCAGCAGCCTGGGACAGGGGGCGTGGGAGCAGTACTTC.

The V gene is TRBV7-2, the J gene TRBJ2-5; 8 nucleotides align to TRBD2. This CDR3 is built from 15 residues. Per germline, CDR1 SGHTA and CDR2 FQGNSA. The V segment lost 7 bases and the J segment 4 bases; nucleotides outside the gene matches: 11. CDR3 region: CASTFAGTRGETQYF. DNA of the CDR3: TGTGCCAGCACCTTTGCCGGGACTAGAGGAGAGACCCAGTACTTC. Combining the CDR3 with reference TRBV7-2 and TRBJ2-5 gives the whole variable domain GAGVSQSPSNKVTEKGKDVELRCDPISGHTALYWYRQSLGQGLEFLIYFQGNSAPDKSGLPSDRFSAERTGGSVSTLTIQRTQQEDSAVYLCASTFAGTRGETQYFGPGTRLLVL.

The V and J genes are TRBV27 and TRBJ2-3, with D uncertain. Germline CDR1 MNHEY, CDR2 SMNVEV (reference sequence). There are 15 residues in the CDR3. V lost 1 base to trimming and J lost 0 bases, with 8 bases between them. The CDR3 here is CASSLYGASTDTQYF. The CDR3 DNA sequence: TGTGCCAGCAGTTTATATGGAGCTAGCACAGATACGCAGTATTTT.

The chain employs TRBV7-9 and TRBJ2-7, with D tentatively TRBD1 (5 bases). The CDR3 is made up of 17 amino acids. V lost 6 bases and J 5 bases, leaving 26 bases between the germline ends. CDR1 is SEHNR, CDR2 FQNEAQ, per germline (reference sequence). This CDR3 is CASSSNPWGGGDHEQYF. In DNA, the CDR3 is TGTGCCAGCAGTTCAAACCCATGGGGCGGTGGTGACCACGAGCAGTACTTC.

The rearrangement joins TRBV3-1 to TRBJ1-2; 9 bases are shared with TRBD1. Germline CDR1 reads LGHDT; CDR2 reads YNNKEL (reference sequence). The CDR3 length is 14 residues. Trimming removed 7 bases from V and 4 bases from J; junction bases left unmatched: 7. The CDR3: CASTSVTGGYGYTF. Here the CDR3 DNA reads TGTGCCAGCACCTCCGTGACAGGGGGCTATGGCTACACCTTC.

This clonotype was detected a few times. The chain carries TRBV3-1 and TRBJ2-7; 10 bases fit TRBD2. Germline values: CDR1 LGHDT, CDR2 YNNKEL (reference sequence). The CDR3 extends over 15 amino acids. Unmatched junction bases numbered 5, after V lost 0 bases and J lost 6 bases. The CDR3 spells CASSQDVSGRSEQYF. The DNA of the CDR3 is TGTGCCAGCAGCCAAGACGTTAGCGGGAGGTCCGAGCAGTACTTC.

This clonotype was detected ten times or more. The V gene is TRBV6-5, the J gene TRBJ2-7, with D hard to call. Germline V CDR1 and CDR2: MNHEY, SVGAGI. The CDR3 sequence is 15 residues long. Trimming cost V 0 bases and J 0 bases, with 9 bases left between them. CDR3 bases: TGTGCCAGCAGTTACTCGAAGGGCAGCTCCTACGAGCAGTACTTC. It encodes CASSYSKGSSYEQYF.